These 22 T cell receptor beta chains share one sample of origin, sequenced in a study of blood T cells in healthy people across ages. Alongside a J-beta primer mix, a sample-barcoded 5' primer served in a second PCR lasting roughly 6 to 12 cycles. TCRdb re-called the 5' RACE reads through MiXCR, storing one row per CDR3 protein. This table has about 730,000 distinct CDR3 sequences, roughly two fifths appearing once. Sequencing input: blood. The receptors derive from an older woman in good health.

This clonotype was seen only a few times. V gene TRBV7-9 combines with J gene TRBJ2-5; D is uncertain. V lost 1 base to trimming and J lost 2 bases, with 11 bases between them. The CDR3 sequence is 15 residues long. Germline CDR1 reads SEHNR; CDR2 reads FQNEAQ (reference sequence). CDR3 residues: CASSLDLPGQETQYF. The CDR3 nucleotides read TGTGCCAGCAGCTTAGATCTCCCTGGGCAAGAGACCCAGTACTTC. Variable domain in full (rest from reference TRBV7-9 and TRBJ2-5): DTGVSQNPRHKITKRGQNVTFRCDPISEHNRLYWYRQTLGQGPEFLTYFQNEAQLEKSRLLSDRFSAERPKGSFSTLEIQRTEQGDSAMYLCASSLDLPGQETQYFGPGTRLLVL.

The V gene is TRBV4-2, the J gene TRBJ2-7, with D unclear. The CDR3 spans 13 residues. V was pared by 5 bases and J by 3 bases, with 11 bases between. CDR1 is LGHNA, CDR2 YNFKEQ, per germline. DNA of the CDR3: TGTGCCAGCAGCTCAGACCCGCTCTACGAGCAGTACTTC. Encoded protein: CASSSDPLYEQYF.

The rearrangement links TRBV12-5 to TRBJ2-1, with D possibly TRBD1 on 6 matching bases. The germline CDR1 and CDR2 sequences are LGHNT and FRNRAP. CDR3 length: 15 amino acids. The ends were cut back, 0 bases at V and 7 bases at J, with 13 bases in the middle. The CDR3 protein is CASGLVLHRVNEQFF. CDR3 in DNA: TGTGCTAGTGGTTTGGTACTTCACAGGGTTAATGAGCAGTTCTTC.

The rearrangement joins TRBV5-1 to TRBJ2-3; TRBD1 aligns across 11 bases. The CDR3 loop spans 15 amino acids. Germline V gives CDR1 SGHRS, CDR2 YFSETQ. J lost 6 bases, V lost 3 bases, and 6 bases had no gene match. The DNA of the CDR3 is TGCGCCAGCAGCTACAGGGACAGGGGGGCCGATACGCAGTATTTT. Encoded protein: CASSYRDRGADTQYF.

The rearrangement links TRBV29-1 to TRBJ1-5, with a tentative D call TRBD1 (6 bases). The CDR3 runs 13 residues. Germline CDR1 reads SQVTM; CDR2 reads ANQGSEA. The V end was cut by 3 bases, the J end by 6 bases, with 12 bases between. The CDR3 DNA reads as TGCAGCGTTGATGAGGGGGGGGGTCAGCCCCAGCATTTT. As protein: CSVDEGGGQPQHF.

The chain couples TRBV5-1 to TRBJ2-1; D perhaps matches TRBD1 (6 bases). The ends were cut back, 3 bases at V and 5 bases at J, with 9 bases in the middle. Germline CDR1 SGHRS, CDR2 YFSETQ. The CDR3 runs to 13 residues. The CDR3 DNA reads as TGCGCCAGCAGCTCTCACAGGGACAATGAGCAGTTCTTC. It encodes CASSSHRDNEQFF.

This clonotype turned up a few times. This sequence joins TRBV2 and TRBJ2-7; possible D gene TRBD2, 6 bases. Germline values: CDR1 SNHLY, CDR2 FYNNEI. Trimming removed 4 bases at V and 6 bases at J, with 16 bases between. The CDR3 covers 14 residues. CDR3 residues: CASSGAGTGGEQYF. CDR3 in DNA: TGTGCCAGCAGTGGGGCCGGAACCGGGGGCGAGCAGTACTTC.

Concerning this clonotype: This sequence may be a read error, since a much larger clone differs from it by one base. This chain joins TRBV7-2 and TRBJ2-1; D gene unclear. CDR3 length: 12 amino acids. Germline V gene data show CDR1 as SGHTA and CDR2 as FQGNSA. CDR3 DNA: TGTGCCAGCAGCTCCTTTGGGAATGTGCAGTTCTTC. Residues: CASSSFGNVQFF.

This clonotype was seen more than once but under ten times. V is TRBV20-1 and J is TRBJ2-7; TRBD2 agrees at 7 bases. Trimming removed 3 bases from V and 2 bases from J; junction bases left unmatched: 7. Germline assignment: CDR1 DFQATT and CDR2 SNEGSKA (reference sequence). This CDR3 comprises 14 residues. The CDR3 DNA sequence: TGCAGTGCTAGTTGGCGGGGGTGTCCCTACGAGCAGTACTTC. This gives the protein CSASWRGCPYEQYF.

The sample holds many counts of this clonotype. The chain uses TRBV5-5 and TRBJ2-7; 8 bases are a match to TRBD2. The CDR3 has 16 residues. With 5 bases clipped from V and 1 base from J, the junction kept 11 bases outside the gene matches. Looked up from germline, CDR1 is SGHKS and CDR2 is YYEKEE (reference sequence). The CDR3 region has the DNA TGTGCCAGCAGGTCGAGTCGGCTAGCGGGTTCCTACGAGCAGTACTTC. It translates to CASRSSRLAGSYEQYF.

This clonotype was counted only a few times. The chain uses TRBV12-5 and TRBJ1-2; D possibly corresponds to TRBD1 (5 bases). Trimming shortened V by 2 bases and J by 0 bases, and 13 bases separated the two germline ends. Looked up from germline, CDR1 is LGHNT and CDR2 is FRNRAP. The CDR3 has 16 amino acids. The CDR3 bases are TGTGCTAGTGGTTTGACCGGAACAGGCTCTAACTATGGCTACACCTTC. As protein: CASGLTGTGSNYGYTF.

This clonotype was observed a few times. The chain combines TRBV20-1 with TRBJ2-7; TRBD2 might be the D (5 bases). V was cut by 3 bases and J by 4 bases, with 16 bases left in between. Germline V gene data show CDR1 as DFQATT and CDR2 as SNEGSKA (reference sequence). The CDR3 length is 14 residues. Written as DNA, the CDR3 is TGCAGTGCTAGTGAGTTTAGCGAGCTTTACGAGCAGTACTTC. Residues: CSASEFSELYEQYF.

This clonotype came up a few times. V and J are TRBV20-1 and TRBJ2-3, with a possible D match to TRBD1 (6 bases). CDR3 size: 15 residues. Germline V lookup: CDR1 DFQATT, CDR2 SNEGSKA (reference sequence). V lost 8 bases and J 0 bases, leaving 18 bases between the germline ends. CDR3 protein: CSPQQGLTSTDTQYF. CDR3 nucleotide sequence: TGCAGTCCGCAACAGGGTCTAACTAGCACAGATACGCAGTATTTT.

CDR3 sequence (DNA): TGTGCCAGCTTTGACTTCGAACCCAGCGCGAGCTCCTACAATGAGCAGTTCTTC. The encoded protein is CASFDFEPSASSYNEQFF. The rearrangement links TRBV7-8 to TRBJ2-1, with unresolved D. Deletions cut 8 bases from V and 0 bases from J, with 23 bases between. The germline CDR1 and CDR2 sequences are SGHVS and FQNEAQ. CDR3 length: 18 amino acids.

J is TRBJ1-1 and V is TRBV12-3 or TRBV12-4; D not certain. CDR3 size: 15 residues. Trimming shortened V by 1 base and J by 2 bases, and 11 bases separated the two germline ends. The CDR3 DNA sequence: TGTGCCAGCAGTTTAGATACGACATTTAACACTGAAGCTTTCTTT. Translated: CASSLDTTFNTEAFF.

The CDR3 loop is CASSDLRQGNTGELFF. The DNA for the CDR3 is TGTGCCAGCAGTGATCTTCGACAGGGCAACACCGGGGAGCTGTTTTTT. The chain combines TRBV25-1 with TRBJ2-2; TRBD1 matches at 7 bases. CDR3 length: 16 residues. Trimming removed 3 bases from V and 2 bases from J; junction bases left unmatched: 6. Germline V gives CDR1 MGHDK, CDR2 SYGVNS.

This clonotype has more than one count but fewer than ten. The chain is built from TRBV18 and TRBJ2-2; 9 positions agree with TRBD2. This CDR3 comprises 18 residues. V was clipped by 2 bases and J by 0 bases; unmatched bases: 7. Per the germline V gene, CDR1 is KGHSH and CDR2 is LQKENI. CDR3 nucleotide sequence: TGTGCCAGCTCACCAAGGGAACTAGCGGGCACGAACACCGGGGAGCTGTTTTTT. Translated: CASSPRELAGTNTGELFF. Full variable domain (rest looked up from reference TRBV18 and TRBJ2-2): NAGVMQNPRHLVRRRGQEARLRCSPMKGHSHVYWYRQLPEEGLKFMVYLQKENIIDESGMPKERFSAEFPKEGPSILRIQQVVRGDSAAYFCASSPRELAGTNTGELFFGEGSRLTVL.

The V and J genes are TRBV20-1 and TRBJ2-4; TRBD1 is a possible D gene (6 bases). Trimming pared 4 bases from V and 13 bases from J, leaving 14 bases between. The germline V gene has CDR1 DFQATT and CDR2 SNEGSKA (reference sequence). The CDR3 covers 11 residues. CDR3 amino acids: CSATRDTQQYF. The CDR3 coding sequence is TGCAGTGCTACCAGGGACACTCAGCAGTACTTC.

This clonotype turned up a few times. The chain uses TRBV20-1 and TRBJ2-7, with no clear D. Germline loops: CDR1 DFQATT, CDR2 SNEGSKA (reference sequence). This CDR3 is built from 15 residues. V was trimmed by 3 bases and J by 3 bases, leaving 18 bases between them. The CDR3 nucleotides are TGCAGTGCTAGCGACTTCGGACCGAAAGTCTACGAGCAGTACTTC. Translation: CSASDFGPKVYEQYF.

The chain carries TRBV10-3 and TRBJ2-7; D possibly corresponds to TRBD1 (6 bases). Germline CDR1 reads ENHRY; CDR2 reads SYGVKD. V shed 0 bases and J shed 6 bases, with 12 bases lying between them. CDR3 length: 14 amino acids. This CDR3 reads CAISESVSGVEQYF. The CDR3 DNA reads TGTGCCATCAGTGAGTCGGTGTCAGGGGTCGAGCAGTACTTC.

The V call is TRBV5-1, the J call TRBJ2-1, with 9 bases that match TRBD2. The CDR3 runs to 16 residues. Germline trimming cut 4 bases from V and 6 bases from J; bases unmatched to any gene: 11. CDR1 and CDR2 (germline): SGHRS, YFSETQ. The CDR3 nucleotides read TGCGCCAGCAGCCGCCCCCGGGCGGGGGGGTTCAATGAGCAGTTCTTC. Translation: CASSRPRAGGFNEQFF.

This clonotype has only a few counts. The chain is built from TRBV3-1 and TRBJ2-3; 11 nucleotides align to TRBD2. The germline CDR1 and CDR2 sequences are LGHDT and YNNKEL (reference sequence). The CDR3 sequence is 12 residues long. The V gene end was trimmed by 3 bases and the J gene end by 12 bases; junction bases not matched to a gene: 2. The CDR3 region has the DNA TGTGCCAGCAGCCAGACTAGCGGGACACAGTATTTT. It encodes CASSQTSGTQYF.